This TCR beta chain was observed in a study of shared clonotypes between healthy human individuals. Across the study: CD8 memory received one plate per donor, CD8 naive two, CD4 memory three and CD4 naive three.

A word on this clone: Its antigen is unidentified.

Study observations and caveats: With a handful of donors compared, roughly 5% of naive CD4 clonotypes were shared. Generally, naive subsets (rather than memory subsets) showed larger estimated richness.

Germline values: CDR1 SQVTM, CDR2 ANQGSEA. Trimming took 1 base from V and 3 from J; bases not matched to a gene: 2. This CDR3 spans 14 amino acids. The table came from immunoSEQ multiplex PCR; TCRdb's copy has only in-frame clones and leaves some out. The sample has roughly 2.6 million clones, around 94% seen once. CD45RA-negative memory and CD45RA+ naive subsets were split from the CD4+ cells. J is TRBJ2-4 and V is TRBV29-1; 8 nucleotides agree with TRBD2. The clonotype originates from a man between 18 and 29 years old in good health. The source material was naive CD4+ T cells sorted from blood. The subset: CD45RA+ positively selected. DNA for the CDR3: TGCAGCGTTGAAGGGGCGGGGGGCAAAAACATTCAGTACTTC. Protein product: CSVEGAGGKNIQYF.